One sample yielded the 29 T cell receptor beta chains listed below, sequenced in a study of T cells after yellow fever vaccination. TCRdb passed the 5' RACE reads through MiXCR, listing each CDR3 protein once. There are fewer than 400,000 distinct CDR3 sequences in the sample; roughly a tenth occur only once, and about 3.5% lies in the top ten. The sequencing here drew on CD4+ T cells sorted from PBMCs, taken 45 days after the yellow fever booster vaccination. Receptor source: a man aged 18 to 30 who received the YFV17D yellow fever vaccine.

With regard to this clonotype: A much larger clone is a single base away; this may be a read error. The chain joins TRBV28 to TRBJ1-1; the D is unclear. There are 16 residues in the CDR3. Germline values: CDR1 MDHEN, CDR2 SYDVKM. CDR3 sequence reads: CASSFQYSNPNSEAFF. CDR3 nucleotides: TGTGCCAGCAGTTTTCAGTACTCCAACCCGAACTCTGAAGCTTTCTTT. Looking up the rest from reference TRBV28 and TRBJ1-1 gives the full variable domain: DVKVTQSSRYLVKRTGEKVFLECVQDMDHENMFWYRQDPGLGLRLIYFSYDVKMKEKGDIPEGYSVSREKKERFSLILESASTNQTSMYLCASSFQYSNPNSEAFFGQGTRLTVV.

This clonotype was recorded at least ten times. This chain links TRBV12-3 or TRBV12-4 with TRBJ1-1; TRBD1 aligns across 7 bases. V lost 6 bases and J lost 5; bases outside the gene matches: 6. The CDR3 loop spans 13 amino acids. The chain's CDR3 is CASSDRDVTEAFF. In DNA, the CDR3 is TGTGCCAGCAGCGACAGGGATGTTACTGAAGCTTTCTTT.

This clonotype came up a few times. The CDR3 bases are TGCGCCAGCAGCTTCGGACTAGCGGGGCTTTACAATGAGCAGTTCTTC. Encoded protein: CASSFGLAGLYNEQFF. The rearrangement uses TRBV5-1 and TRBJ2-1, with 12 nucleotides matching TRBD2. The CDR3 is made up of 16 amino acids. Germline V gives CDR1 SGHRS, CDR2 YFSETQ. The ends lost 2 bases at V and 4 bases at J; junction bases unmatched: 4.

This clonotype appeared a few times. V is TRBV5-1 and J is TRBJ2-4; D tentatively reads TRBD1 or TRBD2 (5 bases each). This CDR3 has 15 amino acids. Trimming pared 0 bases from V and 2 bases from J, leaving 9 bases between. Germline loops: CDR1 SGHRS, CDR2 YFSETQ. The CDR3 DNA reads TGCGCCAGCAGCTTGGGGGACGGAACCAAAAACATTCAGTACTTC. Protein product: CASSLGDGTKNIQYF. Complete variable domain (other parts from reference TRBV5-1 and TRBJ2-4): KAGVTQTPRYLIKTRGQQVTLSCSPISGHRSVSWYQQTPGQGLQFLFEYFSETQRNKGNFPGRFSGRQFSNSRSEMNVSTLELGDSALYLCASSLGDGTKNIQYFGAGTRLSVL.

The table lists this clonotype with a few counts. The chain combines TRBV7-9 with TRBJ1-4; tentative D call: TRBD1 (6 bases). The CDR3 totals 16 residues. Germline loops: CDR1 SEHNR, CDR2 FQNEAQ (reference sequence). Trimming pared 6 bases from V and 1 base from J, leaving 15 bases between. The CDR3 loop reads CASSRPKGVTNEKLFF. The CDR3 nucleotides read TGTGCCAGCAGTCGACCGAAGGGGGTAACTAATGAAAAACTGTTTTTT.

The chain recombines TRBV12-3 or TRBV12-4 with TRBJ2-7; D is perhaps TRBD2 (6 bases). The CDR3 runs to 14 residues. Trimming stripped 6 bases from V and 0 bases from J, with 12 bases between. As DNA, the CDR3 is TGTGCCAGCAGGCGGGACGGAGACTCCTACGAGCAGTACTTC. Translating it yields CASRRDGDSYEQYF.

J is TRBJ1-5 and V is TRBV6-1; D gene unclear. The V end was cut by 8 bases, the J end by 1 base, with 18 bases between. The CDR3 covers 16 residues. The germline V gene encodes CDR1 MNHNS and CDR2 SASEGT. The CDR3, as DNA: TGTGCCAGCTCCGAAGGTGGTTTGGGAAGCAATCAGCCCCAGCATTTT. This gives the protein CASSEGGLGSNQPQHF.

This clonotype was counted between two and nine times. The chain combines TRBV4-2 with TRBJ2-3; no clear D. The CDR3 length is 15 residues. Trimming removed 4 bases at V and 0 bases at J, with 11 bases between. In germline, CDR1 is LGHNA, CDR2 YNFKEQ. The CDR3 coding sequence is TGTGCCAGCAGCCTCACTTCCCCTAGCACAGATACGCAGTATTTT. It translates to CASSLTSPSTDTQYF.

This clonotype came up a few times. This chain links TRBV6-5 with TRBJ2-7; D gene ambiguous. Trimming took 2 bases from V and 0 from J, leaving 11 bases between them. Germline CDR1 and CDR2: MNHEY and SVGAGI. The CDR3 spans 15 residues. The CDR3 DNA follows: TGTGCCAGCAGTTACACGGTAGCCAGCTCCTACGAGCAGTACTTC. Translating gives CASSYTVASSYEQYF.

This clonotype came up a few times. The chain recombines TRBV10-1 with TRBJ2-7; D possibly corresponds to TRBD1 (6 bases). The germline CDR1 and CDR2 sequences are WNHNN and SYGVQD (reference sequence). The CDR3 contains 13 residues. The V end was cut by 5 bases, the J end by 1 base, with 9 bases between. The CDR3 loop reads CASSWTDSYEQYV. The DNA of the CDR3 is TGCGCCAGCAGTTGGACAGATTCCTACGAGCAGTACGTC.

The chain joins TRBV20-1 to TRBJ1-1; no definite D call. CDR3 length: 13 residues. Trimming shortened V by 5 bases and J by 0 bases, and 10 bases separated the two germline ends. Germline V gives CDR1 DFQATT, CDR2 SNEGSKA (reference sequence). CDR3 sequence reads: CSASAGLNTEAFF. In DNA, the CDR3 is TGCAGTGCTTCGGCTGGACTGAACACTGAAGCTTTCTTT.

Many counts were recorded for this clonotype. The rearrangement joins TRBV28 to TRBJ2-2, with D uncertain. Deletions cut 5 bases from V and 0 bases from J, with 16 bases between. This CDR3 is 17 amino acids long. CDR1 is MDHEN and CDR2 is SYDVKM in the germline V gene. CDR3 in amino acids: CASSPPRGTTNTGELFF. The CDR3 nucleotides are TGTGCCAGCAGTCCACCACGAGGCACCACGAACACCGGGGAGCTGTTTTTT.

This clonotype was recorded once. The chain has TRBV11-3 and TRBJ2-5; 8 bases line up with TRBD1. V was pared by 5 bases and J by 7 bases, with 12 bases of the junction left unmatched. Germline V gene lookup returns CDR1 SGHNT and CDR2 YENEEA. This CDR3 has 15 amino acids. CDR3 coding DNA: TGTGCCAGCAGCAGAAGTGGACAGGGTGGTGGGACCCAGTACTTC. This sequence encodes CASSRSGQGGGTQYF.

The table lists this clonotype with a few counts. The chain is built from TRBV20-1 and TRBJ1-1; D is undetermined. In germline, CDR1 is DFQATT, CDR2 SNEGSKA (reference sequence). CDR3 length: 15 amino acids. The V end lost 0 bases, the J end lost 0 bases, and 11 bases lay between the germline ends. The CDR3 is CSARDSRAVNTEAFF. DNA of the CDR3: TGCAGTGCTAGAGATTCTAGGGCGGTGAACACTGAAGCTTTCTTT.

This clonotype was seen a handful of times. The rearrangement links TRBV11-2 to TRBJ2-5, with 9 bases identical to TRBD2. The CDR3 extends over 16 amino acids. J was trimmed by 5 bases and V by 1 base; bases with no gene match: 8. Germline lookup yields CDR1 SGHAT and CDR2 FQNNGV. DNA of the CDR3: TGTGCCAGCAGCTTAGTTCGGCTAGCGGGGCGGGAGACCCAGTACTTC. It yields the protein CASSLVRLAGRETQYF. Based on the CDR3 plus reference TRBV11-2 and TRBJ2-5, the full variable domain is EAGVAQSPRYKIIEKRQSVAFWCNPISGHATLYWYQQILGQGPKLLIQFQNNGVVDDSQLPKDRFSAERLKGVDSTLKIQPAKLEDSAVYLCASSLVRLAGRETQYFGPGTRLLVL.

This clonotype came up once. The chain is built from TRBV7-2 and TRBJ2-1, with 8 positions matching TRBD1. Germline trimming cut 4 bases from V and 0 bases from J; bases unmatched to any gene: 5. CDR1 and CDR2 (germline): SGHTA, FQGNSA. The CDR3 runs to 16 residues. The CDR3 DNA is TGTGCCAGCAGCTACGCCGGGACAGGCTCCTACAATGAGCAGTTCTTC. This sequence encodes CASSYAGTGSYNEQFF. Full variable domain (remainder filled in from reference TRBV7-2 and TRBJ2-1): GAGVSQSPSNKVTEKGKDVELRCDPISGHTALYWYRQSLGQGLEFLIYFQGNSAPDKSGLPSDRFSAERTGGSVSTLTIQRTQQEDSAVYLCASSYAGTGSYNEQFFGPGTRLTVL.

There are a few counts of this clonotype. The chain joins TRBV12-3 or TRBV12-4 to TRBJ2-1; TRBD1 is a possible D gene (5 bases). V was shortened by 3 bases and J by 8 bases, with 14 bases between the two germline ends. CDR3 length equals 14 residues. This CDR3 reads CASSFQGSFDEQFF. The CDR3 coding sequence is TGTGCCAGCAGTTTTCAGGGAAGTTTCGATGAGCAGTTCTTC.

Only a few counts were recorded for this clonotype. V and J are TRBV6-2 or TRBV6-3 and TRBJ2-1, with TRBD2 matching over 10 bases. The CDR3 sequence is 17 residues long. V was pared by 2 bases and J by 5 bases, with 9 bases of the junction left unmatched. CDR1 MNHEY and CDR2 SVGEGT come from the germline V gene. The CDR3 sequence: CASSYRSLAGFDNEQFF. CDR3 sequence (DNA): TGTGCCAGCAGTTACCGATCACTAGCGGGGTTTGACAATGAGCAGTTCTTC.

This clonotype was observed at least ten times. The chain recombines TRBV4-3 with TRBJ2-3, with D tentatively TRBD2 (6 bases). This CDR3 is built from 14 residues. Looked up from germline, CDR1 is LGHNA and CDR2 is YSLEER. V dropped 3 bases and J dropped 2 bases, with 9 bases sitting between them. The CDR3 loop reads CASSQRGYTDTQYF. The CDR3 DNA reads TGCGCCAGCAGCCAGCGGGGCTACACAGATACGCAGTATTTT.

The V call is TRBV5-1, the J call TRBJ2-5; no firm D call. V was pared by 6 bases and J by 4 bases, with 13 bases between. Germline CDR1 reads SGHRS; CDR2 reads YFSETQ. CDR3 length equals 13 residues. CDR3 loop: CASTNQAAETQYF. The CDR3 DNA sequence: TGCGCCAGCACCAACCAGGCGGCAGAGACCCAGTACTTC.

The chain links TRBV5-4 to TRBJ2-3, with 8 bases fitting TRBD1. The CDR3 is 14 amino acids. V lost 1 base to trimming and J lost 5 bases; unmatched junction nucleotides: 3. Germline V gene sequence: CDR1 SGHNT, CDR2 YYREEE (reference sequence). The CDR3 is CASSLQGAKDTQYF. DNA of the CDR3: TGTGCCAGCAGCTTGCAGGGGGCGAAAGATACGCAGTATTTT.

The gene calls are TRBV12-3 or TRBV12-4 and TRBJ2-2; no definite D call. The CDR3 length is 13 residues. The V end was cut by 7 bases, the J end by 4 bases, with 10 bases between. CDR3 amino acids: CASISDGTGELFF. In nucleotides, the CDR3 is TGTGCCAGCATCTCCGACGGCACCGGGGAGCTGTTTTTT.

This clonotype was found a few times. The DNA for the CDR3 is TGTGCCAGCAGCGCGGCGGGACTACACGAGCAGTACTTC. Residues: CASSAAGLHEQYF. V and J are TRBV7-9 and TRBJ2-7; the match to TRBD2 covers 7 bases. Per germline, CDR1 SEHNR and CDR2 FQNEAQ (reference sequence). The J segment lost 5 bases and the V segment lost 5 bases, leaving 6 bases of the junction unmatched. The CDR3 extends over 13 amino acids.

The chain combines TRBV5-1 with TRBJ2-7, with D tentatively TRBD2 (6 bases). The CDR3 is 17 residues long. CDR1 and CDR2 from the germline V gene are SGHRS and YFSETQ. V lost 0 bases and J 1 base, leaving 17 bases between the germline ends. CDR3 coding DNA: TGCGCCAGCAGCTTGGACCCTCGCGGGGCTCTTTCCTACGAGCAGTACTTC. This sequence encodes CASSLDPRGALSYEQYF. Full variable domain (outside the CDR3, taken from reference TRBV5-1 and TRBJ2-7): KAGVTQTPRYLIKTRGQQVTLSCSPISGHRSVSWYQQTPGQGLQFLFEYFSETQRNKGNFPGRFSGRQFSNSRSEMNVSTLELGDSALYLCASSLDPRGALSYEQYFGPGTRLTVT.

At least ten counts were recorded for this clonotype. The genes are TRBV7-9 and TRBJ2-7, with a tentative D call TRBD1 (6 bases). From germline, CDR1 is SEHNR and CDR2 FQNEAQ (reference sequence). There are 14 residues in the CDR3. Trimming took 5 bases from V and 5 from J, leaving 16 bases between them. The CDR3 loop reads CASSPRQESHEQYF. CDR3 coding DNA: TGTGCCAGCAGCCCCCGACAGGAATCCCACGAGCAGTACTTC.

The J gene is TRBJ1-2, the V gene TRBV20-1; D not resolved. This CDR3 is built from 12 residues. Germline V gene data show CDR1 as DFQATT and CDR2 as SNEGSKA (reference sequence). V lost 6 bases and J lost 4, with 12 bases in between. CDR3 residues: CSAPFRSYGYTF. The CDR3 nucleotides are TGCAGTGCCCCATTCAGATCCTATGGCTACACCTTC.

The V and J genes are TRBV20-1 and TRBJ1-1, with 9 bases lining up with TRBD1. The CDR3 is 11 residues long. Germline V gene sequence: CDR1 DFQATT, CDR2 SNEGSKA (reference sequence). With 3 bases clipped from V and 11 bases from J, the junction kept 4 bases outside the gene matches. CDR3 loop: CSASGTGSAFF. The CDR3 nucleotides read TGCAGTGCTAGCGGGACAGGGTCGGCTTTCTTT.

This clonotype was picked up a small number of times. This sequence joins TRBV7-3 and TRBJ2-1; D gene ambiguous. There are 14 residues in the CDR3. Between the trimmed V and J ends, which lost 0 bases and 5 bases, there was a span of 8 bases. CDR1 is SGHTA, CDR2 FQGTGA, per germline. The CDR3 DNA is TGTGCCAGCAGCTTAACATCGGACGACAATGAGCAGTTCTTC. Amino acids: CASSLTSDDNEQFF.

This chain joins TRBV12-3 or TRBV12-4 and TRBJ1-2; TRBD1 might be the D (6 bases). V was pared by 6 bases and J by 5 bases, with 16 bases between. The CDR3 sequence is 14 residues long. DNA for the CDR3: TGTGCCAGCAGACGACAGGCCCAGGCATATGGCTACACCTTC. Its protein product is CASRRQAQAYGYTF.